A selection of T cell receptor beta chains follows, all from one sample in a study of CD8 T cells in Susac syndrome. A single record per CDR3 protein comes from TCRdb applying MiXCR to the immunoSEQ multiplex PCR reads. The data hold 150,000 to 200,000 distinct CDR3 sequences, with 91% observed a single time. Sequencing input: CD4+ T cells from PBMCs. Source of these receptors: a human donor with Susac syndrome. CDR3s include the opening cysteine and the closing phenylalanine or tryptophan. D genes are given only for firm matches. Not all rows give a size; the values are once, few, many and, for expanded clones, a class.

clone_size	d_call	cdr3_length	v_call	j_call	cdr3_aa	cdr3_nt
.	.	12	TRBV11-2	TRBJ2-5	CASSLAKETQYF	TGTGCCAGCAGCTTAGCGAAAGAGACCCAGTACTTC
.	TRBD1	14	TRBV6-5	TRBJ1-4	CASSPRDRMEKLFF	TGTGCCAGCAGCCCCCGGGACAGGATGGAAAAACTGTTTTTT
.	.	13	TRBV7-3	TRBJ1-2	CASSLIPAYGYTF	TGTGCCAGCAGCTTAATCCCGGCCTATGGCTACACCTTC
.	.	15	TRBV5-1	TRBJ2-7	CASSVVRGLGYEQYF	TGCGCCAGCAGCGTTGTGCGGGGATTGGGCTACGAGCAGTACTTC
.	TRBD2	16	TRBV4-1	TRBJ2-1	CASSHDSSGPYNEQFF	TGCGCCAGCAGCCACGACTCTAGCGGGCCTTACAATGAGCAGTTCTTC
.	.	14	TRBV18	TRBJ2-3	CASSPVSVTDTQYF	TGTGCCAGCTCTCCGGTCTCCGTTACAGATACGCAGTATTTT
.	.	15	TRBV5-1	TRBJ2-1	CASSLVTTQTGEQFF	TGCGCCAGCAGCTTGGTGACTACACAAACGGGTGAGCAGTTCTTC
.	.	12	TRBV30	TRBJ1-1	CAWSVWDTEAFF	TGTGCCTGGAGTGTCTGGGACACTGAAGCTTTCTTT
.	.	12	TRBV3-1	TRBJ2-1	CASSQGEVEQFF	TGTGCCAGCAGCCAAGGAGAAGTCGAGCAGTTCTTC
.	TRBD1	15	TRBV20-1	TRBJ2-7	CSAIGEDRGPYEQYF	TGCAGTGCTATTGGGGAGGACAGGGGGCCGTACGAGCAGTACTTC
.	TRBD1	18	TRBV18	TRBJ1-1	CASSPQSIGTGGETEAFF	TGTGCCAGCTCACCACAATCCATCGGCACAGGGGGAGAAACTGAAGCTTTCTTT
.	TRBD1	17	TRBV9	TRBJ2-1	CASSPLVTGDPYNEQFF	TGTGCCAGCAGCCCCTTAGTCACAGGGGATCCCTACAATGAGCAGTTCTTC
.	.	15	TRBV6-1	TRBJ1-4	CASSDAGHLSEKLFF	TGTGCCAGCAGTGACGCGGGACACCTTAGTGAAAAACTGTTTTTT
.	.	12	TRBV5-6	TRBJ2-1	CASSTGTPKQFF	TGTGCCAGCAGCACAGGGACACCTAAGCAGTTCTTC
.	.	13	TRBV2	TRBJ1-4	CASSEGSNEKLFF	TGTGCCAGCAGCGAAGGATCTAATGAAAAACTGTTTTTT
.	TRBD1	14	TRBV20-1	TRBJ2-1	CSTTRTGMGNEQFF	TGCAGTACAACCAGGACAGGGATGGGCAATGAGCAGTTCTTC
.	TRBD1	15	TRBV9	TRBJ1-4	CASSTRTGANEKLFF	TGTGCCAGCAGCACCCGGACAGGGGCTAATGAAAAACTGTTTTTT
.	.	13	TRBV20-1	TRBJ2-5	CSARRREKETQYF	TGCAGTGCTAGGCGTAGGGAAAAAGAGACCCAGTACTTC
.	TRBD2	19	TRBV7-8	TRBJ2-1	CASSLGIWTSGMRINEQFF	TGTGCCAGCAGCTTAGGGATATGGACTAGCGGGATGAGAATCAATGAGCAGTTCTTC
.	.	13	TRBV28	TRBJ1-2	CASISAAGYGYTF	TGTGCCAGCATTTCCGCCGCGGGATATGGCTACACCTTC
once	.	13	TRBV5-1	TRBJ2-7	CASSLRDPHEQYF	TGCGCCAGCAGCTTACGAGACCCCCACGAGCAGTACTTC
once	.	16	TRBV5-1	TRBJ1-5	CASSPGGVWSNQPQHF	TGCGCCAGCAGCCCGGGAGGGGTTTGGAGCAATCAGCCCCAGCATTTT
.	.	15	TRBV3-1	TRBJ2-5	CASSQDGWGKETQYF	TGTGCCAGCAGCCAAGATGGTTGGGGTAAAGAGACCCAGTACTTC
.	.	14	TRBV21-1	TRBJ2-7	CASNPDRRPYEQYF	TGTGCCAGCAACCCAGACAGGCGACCCTACGAGCAGTACTTC
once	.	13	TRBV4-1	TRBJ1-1	CASSPHENTEAFF	TGCGCCAGCAGCCCCCACGAGAACACTGAAGCTTTCTTT
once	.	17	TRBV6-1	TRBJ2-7	CASSVSGGFVDSYEQYF	TGTGCCAGCAGTGTTTCCGGAGGGTTCGTTGATTCCTACGAGCAGTACTTC
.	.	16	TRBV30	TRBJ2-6	CAWTGRTSLVSNVLTF	TGTGCCTGGACAGGACGGACCTCTCTGGTATCCAACGTCCTGACTTTC
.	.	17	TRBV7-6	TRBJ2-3	CASSLVPLGANADTQYF	TGTGCCAGCAGCTTAGTCCCCCTCGGAGCCAACGCAGATACGCAGTATTTT
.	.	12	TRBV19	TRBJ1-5	CASSISSQPQHF	TGTGCCAGTAGTATAAGCAGTCAGCCCCAGCATTTT
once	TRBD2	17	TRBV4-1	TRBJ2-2	CASSQDLGGRGSRELFF	TGCGCCAGCAGCCAAGATTTAGGCGGGAGGGGATCCCGGGAGCTGTTTTTT
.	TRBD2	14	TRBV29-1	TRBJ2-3	CSVDAGGGTDTQYF	TGCAGCGTTGACGCCGGGGGGGGCACAGATACGCAGTATTTT
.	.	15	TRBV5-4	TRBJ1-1	CASSSTRAANTEAFF	TGTGCCAGCAGCTCCACCCGGGCCGCGAACACTGAAGCTTTCTTT
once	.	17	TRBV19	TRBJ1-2	CASSIWAGTPANYGYIF	TGTGCCAGTAGTATTTGGGCAGGGACACCAGCTAACTACGGCTACATCTTC
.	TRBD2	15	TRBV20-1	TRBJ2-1	CSAWTSGSSYNEQFF	TGCAGTGCTTGGACTAGCGGGAGCTCCTACAATGAGCAGTTCTTC
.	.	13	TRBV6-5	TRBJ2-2	CAIRDTNTGELFF	TGTGCCATCAGAGACACGAACACCGGGGAGCTGTTTTTT
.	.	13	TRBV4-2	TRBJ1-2	CASSPGNRDGYTF	TGTGCCAGCAGCCCCGGGAATCGGGATGGCTACACCTTC
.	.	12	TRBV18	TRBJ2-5	CASSSLQETQYF	TGTGCCAGCTCCAGTCTTCAGGAGACCCAGTACTTC
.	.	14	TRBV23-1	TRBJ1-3	CASSQSALENTIYF	TGCGCCAGCAGTCAATCCGCGCTAGAAAACACCATATATTTT
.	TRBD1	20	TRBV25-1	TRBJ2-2	CASPNLVPYRGNTNTGELFF	TGTGCCAGCCCGAACTTAGTCCCGTACAGGGGGAATACGAACACCGGGGAGCTGTTTTTT
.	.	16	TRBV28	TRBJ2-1	CASSRPGGATYNEQFF	TGTGCCAGCAGTCGCCCTGGGGGGGCCACCTACAATGAGCAGTTCTTC
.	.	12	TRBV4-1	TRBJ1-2	CASSQDRRGYTF	TGCGCCAGCAGCCAAGATCGTAGGGGCTACACCTTC
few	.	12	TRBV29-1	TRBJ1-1	CSVVGGNTEAFF	TGCAGCGTTGTCGGGGGGAACACTGAAGCTTTCTTT
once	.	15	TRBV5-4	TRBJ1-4	CASSLSTGINEKLFF	TGTGCCAGCAGCTTGAGTACCGGGATTAATGAAAAACTGTTTTTT
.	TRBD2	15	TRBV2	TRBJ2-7	CASKISGSNSYEQYF	TGTGCCAGCAAAATTAGCGGGAGTAATAGCTACGAGCAGTACTTC
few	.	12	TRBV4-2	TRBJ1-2	CASSQDDYGYTF	TGTGCCAGCAGCCAAGACGACTATGGCTACACCTTC
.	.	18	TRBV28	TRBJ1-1	CASSSIHGTQYSNTEAFF	TGTGCCAGCAGTTCTATCCATGGGACACAATACTCGAACACTGAAGCTTTCTTT
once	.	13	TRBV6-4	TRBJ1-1	CASSTFLNTEAFF	TGTGCCAGCAGCACATTTTTGAACACTGAAGCTTTCTTT
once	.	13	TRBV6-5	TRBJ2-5	CASSYSKGETQYF	TGTGCCAGCAGTTACTCGAAGGGAGAGACCCAGTACTTC
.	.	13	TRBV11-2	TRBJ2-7	CASSPAVWQGQYF	TGTGCCAGCAGCCCAGCGGTTTGGCAGGGGCAGTACTTC
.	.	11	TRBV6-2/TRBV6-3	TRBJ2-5	CASSYPQTQYF	TGTGCCAGCAGTTACCCTCAGACCCAGTACTTC
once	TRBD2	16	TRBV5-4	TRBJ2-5	CASSLKRTSGKETQYF	TGTGCCAGCAGCCTTAAGAGGACTAGCGGGAAAGAGACCCAGTACTTC
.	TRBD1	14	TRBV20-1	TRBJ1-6	CSAGPGTGFSPLHF	TGCAGTGCTGGTCCCGGGACAGGGTTCTCACCCCTCCACTTT
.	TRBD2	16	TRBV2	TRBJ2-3	CASSPTRRGGEDTQYF	TGTGCCAGCAGTCCGACGCGGCGGGGGGGCGAAGATACGCAGTATTTT
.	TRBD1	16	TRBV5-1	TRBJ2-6	CASSGTGFSGANVLTF	TGCGCCAGCTCGGGGACAGGGTTCTCTGGGGCCAACGTCCTGACTTTC
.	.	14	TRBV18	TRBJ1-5	CASSPQSGKQPQHF	TGTGCCAGCTCACCACAGTCAGGGAAACAGCCCCAGCATTTT